Listed below are T cell receptor beta chains from one sample, sequenced in a study of control samples from healthy donors and cancer patients. Produced via immunoSEQ multiplex PCR; TCRdb's table is partial and in-frame only. The repertoire holds about 220,000 clones, with 85% to 95% as singletons. The specimen was blood. These receptors all come from a man aged 45-60 years in good health. Each CDR3 is given with its conserved first and last residue. Fields, in order: V gene, CDR3 length, D gene, J gene, CDR3 protein. A D gene is named only where the DNA matches it firmly.

v_gene: TRBV9; len: 12; d_gene: NA; j_gene: TRBJ1-1; CDR3aa: CASSVGDKEAFF
v_gene: TRBV6-1; len: 13; d_gene: NA; j_gene: TRBJ1-2; CDR3aa: CASSENRESGYTF
v_gene: TRBV12-3/TRBV12-4; len: 13; d_gene: NA; j_gene: TRBJ1-1; CDR3aa: CASSLREGGSAFF
v_gene: TRBV30; len: 13; d_gene: NA; j_gene: TRBJ1-5; CDR3aa: CAWSVGAYQPQHF
v_gene: TRBV3-1/TRBV3-2; len: 15; d_gene: TRBD1; j_gene: TRBJ1-4; CDR3aa: CASSQRDRAGEKLFF
v_gene: TRBV3-1/TRBV3-2; len: 12; d_gene: NA; j_gene: TRBJ1-1; CDR3aa: CASSQGPTEAFF
v_gene: TRBV5-4; len: 14; d_gene: NA; j_gene: TRBJ1-6; CDR3aa: CASSLADVNSPLHF
v_gene: TRBV3-1/TRBV3-2; len: 13; d_gene: TRBD1; j_gene: TRBJ1-2; CDR3aa: CASSQTGTGGYTF
v_gene: TRBV18; len: 13; d_gene: NA; j_gene: TRBJ2-3; CDR3aa: CASSPGVTDTQYF
v_gene: TRBV6-1; len: 16; d_gene: NA; j_gene: TRBJ1-3; CDR3aa: CASSVAGTFSGNTIYF
v_gene: TRBV11-3; len: 15; d_gene: NA; j_gene: TRBJ2-3; CDR3aa: CASSPDGQIADTQYF
v_gene: TRBV3-1/TRBV3-2; len: 15; d_gene: TRBD1; j_gene: TRBJ1-6; CDR3aa: CASSRGTGGDSPLHF
v_gene: TRBV9; len: 17; d_gene: TRBD2; j_gene: TRBJ2-5; CDR3aa: CASSVSGTSGVQETQYF
v_gene: TRBV6-2/TRBV6-3; len: 14; d_gene: NA; j_gene: TRBJ2-7; CDR3aa: CASSTYGGTREQYF
v_gene: TRBV10-3; len: 13; d_gene: NA; j_gene: TRBJ2-1; CDR3aa: CAIIPRPGGEQFF
v_gene: TRBV6-6; len: 14; d_gene: NA; j_gene: TRBJ1-1; CDR3aa: CASSPRVLDTEAFF
v_gene: TRBV5-4; len: 11; d_gene: NA; j_gene: TRBJ2-2; CDR3aa: CASSFGAELFF
v_gene: TRBV5-4; len: 16; d_gene: TRBD2; j_gene: TRBJ2-1; CDR3aa: CASSFRGRGGLNEQFF
v_gene: TRBV5-6; len: 14; d_gene: NA; j_gene: TRBJ1-5; CDR3aa: CASSIGGARQPQHF
v_gene: TRBV28; len: 11; d_gene: NA; j_gene: TRBJ1-2; CDR3aa: CASSSPRRGAF
v_gene: TRBV5-1; len: 17; d_gene: NA; j_gene: TRBJ2-3; CDR3aa: CASPVDPRGGQWDTQYF
v_gene: TRBV10-1; len: 13; d_gene: NA; j_gene: TRBJ1-2; CDR3aa: CASSQGRLYGYTF
v_gene: TRBV28; len: 14; d_gene: TRBD2; j_gene: TRBJ2-1; CDR3aa: CASSRLAGDNEQFF
v_gene: TRBV10-3; len: 16; d_gene: NA; j_gene: TRBJ1-2; CDR3aa: CAISESDSTTSYGYTF
v_gene: TRBV29-1; len: 13; d_gene: NA; j_gene: TRBJ1-1; CDR3aa: CSVEGQMNTEAFF
v_gene: TRBV5-5; len: 12; d_gene: NA; j_gene: TRBJ1-1; CDR3aa: CAVTPENTEAFF
v_gene: TRBV5-6; len: 17; d_gene: TRBD1; j_gene: TRBJ1-3; CDR3aa: CASSSGTGTTSGNTIYF
v_gene: TRBV28; len: 16; d_gene: NA; j_gene: TRBJ1-5; CDR3aa: CASRKRGWRGRQPQHF
v_gene: TRBV5-5; len: 16; d_gene: NA; j_gene: TRBJ2-2; CDR3aa: CASSSLSGLSTGELFF